The 15 T cell receptor beta chains below all came from one sample that was sequenced in a study of cytomegalovirus exposure and HLA in healthy donors. PCR employed 60 Vbeta and 13 Jbeta primers. Measured with immunoSEQ multiplex PCR; TCRdb has only the in-frame clones, and not every one. The data show approximately 240,000 clones, around four fifths seen once. Sequencing used PBMCs. Source of these receptors: a woman aged 40-49 years in good health and CMV-seronegative.

The chain uses TRBV27 and TRBJ2-7; TRBD2 aligns across 8 bases. The CDR3 loop spans 14 amino acids. V was pared by 6 bases and J by 7 bases, with 11 bases of the junction left unmatched. Per germline, CDR1 MNHEY and CDR2 SMNVEV (reference sequence). CDR3 sequence: CASSPAGGDWEQYF. CDR3 DNA: TGTGCCAGCAGCCCCGCGGGGGGCGACTGGGAGCAGTACTTC.

This clone was detected a few times. The chain uses TRBV28 and TRBJ2-7; D might be TRBD2 (5 bases). This CDR3 spans 13 amino acids. The V end was cut by 7 bases, the J end by 5 bases, with 15 bases between. Germline V CDR1 and CDR2: MDHEN, SYDVKM. In nucleotides, the CDR3 is TGTGCCAGCACCGAATTCGGGATAGACGAGCAGTACTTC. The encoded protein is CASTEFGIDEQYF.

The gene calls are TRBV7-9 and TRBJ1-2; the match to TRBD1 covers 8 bases. V dropped 7 bases and J dropped 2; count of bases not matched to a gene: 6. Germline values: CDR1 SEHNR, CDR2 FQNEAQ (reference sequence). The length of the CDR3 is 14 residues. CDR3: CASTDRGLNYGYTF. For the CDR3, the DNA is TGTGCCAGCACCGACAGGGGCTTAAACTATGGCTACACCTTC. The entire variable domain, with the rest obtained from reference TRBV7-9 and TRBJ1-2, is as follows: DTGVSQNPRHKITKRGQNVTFRCDPISEHNRLYWYRQTLGQGPEFLTYFQNEAQLEKSRLLSDRFSAERPKGSFSTLEIQRTEQGDSAMYLCASTDRGLNYGYTFGSGTRLTVV.

This rearrangement joins TRBV9 to TRBJ2-3, with D tentatively TRBD2 (5 bases). V was pared by 0 bases and J by 2 bases, with 10 bases between. The CDR3 sequence is 15 residues long. The germline gives CDR1 SGDLS, CDR2 YYNGEE. The CDR3 sequence is CASSVGGGFTDTQYF. In nucleotides, the CDR3 is TGTGCCAGCAGCGTAGGTGGAGGTTTCACAGATACGCAGTATTTT. The full variable domain, with the rest looked up from reference TRBV9 and TRBJ2-3, is DSGVTQTPKHLITATGQRVTLRCSPRSGDLSVYWYQQSLDQGLQFLIQYYNGEERAKGNILERFSAQQFPDLHSELNLSSLELGDSALYFCASSVGGGFTDTQYFGPGTRLTVL.

The gene calls are TRBV7-2 and TRBJ2-7; 14 bases align to TRBD2. J lost 7 bases, V lost 5 bases, and 10 bases had no gene match. CDR3 length: 16 amino acids. The germline V gene has CDR1 SGHTA and CDR2 FQGNSA. CDR3 sequence: CASSRTAGLAGVEQYF. CDR3 coding DNA: TGTGCCAGCAGCCGCACCGCGGGACTAGCGGGGGTTGAGCAGTACTTC. The full variable domain, completed using reference TRBV7-2 and TRBJ2-7, is GAGVSQSPSNKVTEKGKDVELRCDPISGHTALYWYRQSLGQGLEFLIYFQGNSAPDKSGLPSDRFSAERTGGSVSTLTIQRTQQEDSAVYLCASSRTAGLAGVEQYFGPGTRLTVT.

V gene TRBV19 combines with J gene TRBJ1-2; D is perhaps TRBD1 (6 bases). This CDR3 comprises 15 residues. Germline V gene sequence: CDR1 LNHDA, CDR2 SQIVND (reference sequence). V lost 6 bases and J 0 bases, leaving 14 bases between the germline ends. CDR3 nucleotide sequence: TGTGCCAGTAGCCCGGGGGGGCGACCTAACTATGGCTACACCTTC. Translation: CASSPGGRPNYGYTF.

The chain links TRBV5-4 to TRBJ2-2, with D uncertain. The CDR3 covers 15 residues. Germline CDR1 and CDR2: SGHNT and YYREEE (reference sequence). V was trimmed by 0 bases and J by 0 bases, leaving 6 bases between them. In DNA, the CDR3 is TGTGCCAGCAGCTTGGGGCTCCCGAACACCGGGGAGCTGTTTTTT. It translates to CASSLGLPNTGELFF.

This chain connects TRBV7-6 to TRBJ2-5; tentative D call: TRBD2 (6 bases). The DNA end lines up better with TRBJ2-7; the J call may be wrong. Germline CDR1 SGHVS, CDR2 FNYEAQ. The CDR3 length is 15 residues. Written as DNA, the CDR3 is TGTGCCAGCAGCTCCGGGTGGAGGGATTTACACGAGCAGTACTTC. This translates into CASSSGWRDLHEQYF.

The chain has TRBV15 and TRBJ1-2; D is perhaps TRBD1 (6 bases). Germline V gene data show CDR1 as LNHNV and CDR2 as YYDKDF (reference sequence). The germline V and J ends were trimmed by 0 bases and 4 bases, with 15 bases remaining between them. This CDR3 has 16 residues. The CDR3 spells CATSRDRGGNIYGYTF. CDR3 nucleotide sequence: TGTGCCACCAGCAGAGATCGGGGGGGCAACATCTATGGCTACACCTTC.

This clone was counted once. The chain carries TRBV2 and TRBJ2-1; D possibly corresponds to TRBD1 (5 bases). This CDR3 comprises 13 residues. The germline V gene has CDR1 SNHLY and CDR2 FYNNEI. V lost 7 bases and J lost 3, with 10 bases in between. CDR3 bases: TGTGCCAGCACAGGGCTCCTCTACAATGAGCAGTTCTTC. Its protein product is CASTGLLYNEQFF.

The rearrangement uses TRBV5-1 and TRBJ2-7, with 12 bases aligning to TRBD1. Losses at the gene ends were 4 bases for V and 0 bases for J; bases not matched to a gene: 11. Germline V lookup: CDR1 SGHRS, CDR2 YFSETQ. The CDR3 is 18 amino acids. CDR3 sequence (DNA): TGCGCCAGCAGCCTTTTGGGGACAGGGGGCCACAACTCCTACGAGCAGTACTTC. Translating it yields CASSLLGTGGHNSYEQYF.

This chain uses TRBV28 with TRBJ1-1; D not certain. This CDR3 region has 16 residues. Trimming pared 2 bases from V and 4 bases from J, leaving 17 bases between. Germline V gives CDR1 MDHEN, CDR2 SYDVKM. CDR3 residues: CASSLVPGGRSTEAFF. DNA for the CDR3: TGTGCCAGCAGTTTAGTACCAGGAGGGCGCAGCACTGAAGCTTTCTTT.

Only one count was recorded for this clone. The chain carries TRBV6-1 and TRBJ2-5, with 9 positions matching TRBD1. Per the germline V gene, CDR1 is MNHNS and CDR2 is SASEGT. V trimming: 4 bases; J trimming: 5 bases; junction bases outside the gene matches: 11. The CDR3 runs to 16 residues. In nucleotides, the CDR3 is TGTGCCAGCAGTGTCCCAACAGGGGGCTGGACGGAGACCCAGTACTTC. This translates into CASSVPTGGWTETQYF.

The chain couples TRBV6-6 to TRBJ2-2, with D perhaps TRBD1 (5 bases). Germline V lookup: CDR1 MNHNY, CDR2 SVGAGI (reference sequence). Trimming shortened V by 8 bases and J by 5 bases, and 12 bases separated the two germline ends. This CDR3 has 13 amino acids. CDR3 protein: CASGRTGTGELFF. In DNA form, the CDR3 reads TGTGCCAGCGGCAGAACAGGAACCGGGGAGCTGTTTTTT.

A single count supports this clone. The chain couples TRBV7-6 to TRBJ1-2; tentative D call: TRBD1 (5 bases). Germline CDR1 is SGHVS and CDR2 is FNYEAQ. Trimming took 5 bases from V and 5 from J, leaving 15 bases between them. The CDR3 length is 14 residues. The CDR3 sequence: CASSPRAGGYGYTF. CDR3 nucleotide sequence: TGTGCCAGCAGCCCGAGGGCCGGGGGTTATGGCTACACCTTC.